This paragraph reports one T cell receptor (beta chain). Its target is not known. This record belongs to a study of monozygotic twins with inflammatory bowel disease. UMIs that had a 6-nucleotide sample barcode were put in using template switching. TCRdb re-called the 5' RACE reads and gives one entry per CDR3 protein, without DNA. The sample yields nearly 45,000 distinct CDR3 sequences, of which the top ten take up 5% to 6%. Investigators extracted total RNA from whole blood and did not sort T cells. Whole-study findings and limits: Comparison of concordant versus discordant twins revealed no difference in repertoire similarity, possibly due to limited power. Varied immunosuppressive treatments among patients may have increased repertoire variability.

CDR1 and CDR2 (germline): LGHNA, YNFKEQ. There are 16 residues in the CDR3. The chain carries TRBV4-2 and TRBJ2-3; TCRdb lists TRBD2, though no DNA is available to test this call. This TCR came from a human donor with ulcerative colitis or Crohn's disease, or a healthy co-twin of an affected twin (not recorded which). Sample: blood. The CDR3 reads CASSQGAGGSTDTQYF.